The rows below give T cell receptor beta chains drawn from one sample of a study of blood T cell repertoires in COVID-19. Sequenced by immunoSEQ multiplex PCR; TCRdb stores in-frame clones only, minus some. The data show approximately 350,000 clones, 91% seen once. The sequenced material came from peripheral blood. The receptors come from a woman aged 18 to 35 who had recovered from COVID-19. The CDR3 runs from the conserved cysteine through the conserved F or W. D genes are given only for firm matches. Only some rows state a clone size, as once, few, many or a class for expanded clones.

DNA: TGCGCCTCCAAGAGGGGGCGGGAGGCGGGGAATGAGCAGTTCTTC
CDR3: CASKRGREAGNEQFF
V: TRBV10-2
size: .
J: TRBJ2-1
D: .

DNA: TGTGCCATCAGTGAGGGGGACAGGGGTCAGGTTGAGTCCTATGGCTACACCTTC
CDR3: CAISEGDRGQVESYGYTF
V: TRBV10-3
size: .
J: TRBJ1-2
D: TRBD1

DNA: TGTGCCAGCAGCCAAGATACATCGGGACTAGCGGGAATTTTAGGCTCCTACAATGAGCAGTTCTTC
CDR3: CASSQDTSGLAGILGSYNEQFF
V: TRBV3-1/TRBV3-2
size: once
J: TRBJ2-1
D: TRBD2

DNA: TGTGCCAGCAGTTCACCGACAGGGGGCGTCTATGGCTACACCTTC
CDR3: CASSSPTGGVYGYTF
V: TRBV27
size: once
J: TRBJ1-2
D: TRBD1

DNA: TGTGCCAGCAGCCCTTCCCGAGGGGGCGTCAATGAGCAGTTCTTC
CDR3: CASSPSRGGVNEQFF
V: TRBV7-2
size: .
J: TRBJ2-1
D: TRBD1

DNA: TGCAGCGTTGATCGGGGAAGCACCGAAGGCGCCTATGGCTACACCTTC
CDR3: CSVDRGSTEGAYGYTF
V: TRBV29-1
size: .
J: TRBJ1-2
D: .

DNA: TGTGCCATCAGTGAGATCGCGGAGTCCGGGGAGCTGTTTTTT
CDR3: CAISEIAESGELFF
V: TRBV10-3
size: .
J: TRBJ2-2
D: .

DNA: TGTGCCAGCAGTCTTACCCAACAGGGGAGCTATGGCTACACCTTC
CDR3: CASSLTQQGSYGYTF
V: TRBV6-2/TRBV6-3
size: .
J: TRBJ1-2
D: TRBD1

DNA: TGTGCCTGGAGCCAGGGTGGGAATCAGCCCCAGCATTTT
CDR3: CAWSQGGNQPQHF
V: TRBV30
size: few
J: TRBJ1-5
D: .

DNA: TGTGCCAGCAGTTTAATCACCAGCTATGGCTACACCTTC
CDR3: CASSLITSYGYTF
V: TRBV12-3/TRBV12-4
size: .
J: TRBJ1-2
D: .

DNA: TGCGCCAGCAGTGAGTCGTTTCTAGCCCCGAACACCGGGGAGCTGTTTTTT
CDR3: CASSESFLAPNTGELFF
V: TRBV10-2
size: .
J: TRBJ2-2
D: .

DNA: TGCGCCAGCAGCCAAGATGAGACTAGCCTAGAGCAGTTCTTC
CDR3: CASSQDETSLEQFF
V: TRBV4-1
size: once
J: TRBJ2-1
D: TRBD2

DNA: TGTGCCAGCAGCAACACAGGGGTCTCCACTGAAGCTTTCTTT
CDR3: CASSNTGVSTEAFF
V: TRBV7-9
size: few
J: TRBJ1-1
D: TRBD1

DNA: TGTGCCAGCAGCTTAGATATGCGGGGAAGTCAGTTCTTC
CDR3: CASSLDMRGSQFF
V: TRBV11-2
size: .
J: TRBJ2-1
D: .

DNA: TGTGCCAGCAGCTCACAGGGGCGGCAAGAGACCCAGTACTTC
CDR3: CASSSQGRQETQYF
V: TRBV7-2
size: once
J: TRBJ2-5
D: TRBD1

DNA: TGTGCCAGCAGTTACTCTGGACAGGGGGACACCGGGGAGCTGTTTTTT
CDR3: CASSYSGQGDTGELFF
V: TRBV6-2/TRBV6-3
size: .
J: TRBJ2-2
D: TRBD1

DNA: TGTGCCAGCAGTTACTGGGACAAAAGCAATGAGCAGTTCTTC
CDR3: CASSYWDKSNEQFF
V: TRBV6-5
size: .
J: TRBJ2-1
D: .

DNA: TGTGCCAGCAGCCAAGGCCTTCGACAGGGGGGCAATCAGCCCCAGCATTTT
CDR3: CASSQGLRQGGNQPQHF
V: TRBV3-1/TRBV3-2
size: once
J: TRBJ1-5
D: TRBD1

DNA: TGTGCCAGCAGCCGGGACAGTTATGGCTACACCTTC
CDR3: CASSRDSYGYTF
V: TRBV28
size: .
J: TRBJ1-2
D: TRBD1

DNA: TGTGCCAGCAGCAAAGGACAGGGTGGCACTGAAGCTTTCTTT
CDR3: CASSKGQGGTEAFF
V: TRBV7-9
size: few
J: TRBJ1-1
D: TRBD1

DNA: TGTGCCAGCAGCTTAGATCTCGGGGCCATATATTTT
CDR3: CASSLDLGAIYF
V: TRBV11-3
size: .
J: TRBJ1-3
D: .

DNA: TGTGCCAGCAGCTTAGGCGGCGGGTTCTACAATGAGCAGTTCTTC
CDR3: CASSLGGGFYNEQFF
V: TRBV7-8
size: .
J: TRBJ2-1
D: .

DNA: TGTGCCAGCAGTGAAGTACGGGGGTCCAACACCGGGGAGCTGTTTTTT
CDR3: CASSEVRGSNTGELFF
V: TRBV25-1
size: .
J: TRBJ2-2
D: .

DNA: TGCGCCAGCAGCTTGGCACCCAGCGGGACAGGGTCTAACTATGGCTACACCTTC
CDR3: CASSLAPSGTGSNYGYTF
V: TRBV5-1
size: .
J: TRBJ1-2
D: TRBD1

DNA: TGTGCCAGCAGCTGGCTAGCGGGTACCACAGATACGCAGTATTTT
CDR3: CASSWLAGTTDTQYF
V: TRBV11-3
size: .
J: TRBJ2-3
D: TRBD2

DNA: TGTGCCAGCAGCTTAGACCTACAGGCTGGCTACACCTTC
CDR3: CASSLDLQAGYTF
V: TRBV7-2
size: once
J: TRBJ1-2
D: .

DNA: TGTGCCAGCAGCGTAGGAAGGCTAGCGGGAGACTCCTACAATGAGCAGTTCTTC
CDR3: CASSVGRLAGDSYNEQFF
V: TRBV9
size: .
J: TRBJ2-1
D: TRBD2

DNA: TGTGCCAGCAGGACAGGGGGTAGCAAAGCTTTCTTT
CDR3: CASRTGGSKAFF
V: TRBV11-3
size: .
J: TRBJ1-1
D: TRBD1

DNA: TGTGCCAGCAGCCGGGGACAGGATGGTTCCTACACCTTC
CDR3: CASSRGQDGSYTF
V: TRBV6-5
size: .
J: TRBJ1-2
D: TRBD1

DNA: TGCGCCAGCAGCCCGGGACTAGCGACCTACAATGAGCAGTTCTTC
CDR3: CASSPGLATYNEQFF
V: TRBV4-3
size: .
J: TRBJ2-1
D: TRBD2

DNA: TGTGCCAGCAGTCAATTTCAGGGGGTGGTCACTGAAGCTTTCTTT
CDR3: CASSQFQGVVTEAFF
V: TRBV14
size: .
J: TRBJ1-1
D: TRBD1

DNA: TGTGCCAGTAGTCAAACACTACAGGGCAACTATGGCTACACCTTC
CDR3: CASSQTLQGNYGYTF
V: TRBV19
size: once
J: TRBJ1-2
D: .

DNA: TGTGCCATCAGTGAGTTGGGCGGGAATCAGCCCCAGCATTTT
CDR3: CAISELGGNQPQHF
V: TRBV10-3
size: .
J: TRBJ1-5
D: .

DNA: TGTGCCAGCAGTGTGCGGGTAGGTCAATCGGGCGCTGGGGCCAACGTCCTGACTTTC
CDR3: CASSVRVGQSGAGANVLTF
V: TRBV2
size: .
J: TRBJ2-6
D: .

DNA: TGCGCCAGCAGCCATCCCGTGCGGGAGAACACCGGGGAGCTGTTTTTT
CDR3: CASSHPVRENTGELFF
V: TRBV4-3
size: .
J: TRBJ2-2
D: .

DNA: TGTGCCAGCAGCACGGGACAGACAGACCAAGAGACCCAGTACTTC
CDR3: CASSTGQTDQETQYF
V: TRBV11-3
size: once
J: TRBJ2-5
D: TRBD1

DNA: TGTGCCAGCAGTTTATCGGTCACAGATACGCAGTATTTT
CDR3: CASSLSVTDTQYF
V: TRBV28
size: .
J: TRBJ2-3
D: .

DNA: TGTGCCAGCAGCCCCTGGACTAGCGGGAAACCAGATACGCAGTATTTT
CDR3: CASSPWTSGKPDTQYF
V: TRBV28
size: .
J: TRBJ2-3
D: TRBD2

DNA: TGCGCCAGCAGACCCGGGGGGGCAGAGAGACGTGAAAAACTGTTTTTT
CDR3: CASRPGGAERREKLFF
V: TRBV23-1
size: .
J: TRBJ1-4
D: .

DNA: TGTGCCACTCAGACTAGCGGGCCCTACAATGAGCAGTTCTTC
CDR3: CATQTSGPYNEQFF
V: TRBV24-1
size: .
J: TRBJ2-1
D: TRBD2

DNA: TGTGCCAGTAGTATCTTCGGGACTAGCGGGAGCGGAGAGACCCAGTACTTC
CDR3: CASSIFGTSGSGETQYF
V: TRBV19
size: .
J: TRBJ2-5
D: TRBD2

DNA: TGTGCCAGAGTCACAGGATTTTGGAATCAGCCCCAGCATTTT
CDR3: CARVTGFWNQPQHF
V: TRBV7-8
size: .
J: TRBJ1-5
D: .

DNA: TGTGCCAGCAGGGTATCTAGCGGACCTTACAATGAGCAGTTCTTC
CDR3: CASRVSSGPYNEQFF
V: TRBV2
size: .
J: TRBJ2-1
D: TRBD2

DNA: TGTGCCAGCAGCCCCCCAGACCTAGCGGGAGCGAGGGACCAAGAGACCCAGTACTTC
CDR3: CASSPPDLAGARDQETQYF
V: TRBV7-9
size: .
J: TRBJ2-5
D: TRBD2

DNA: TGTGCCAGCAGCTCCACCGGGACAGGGGTACAAGGGTACACAGATACGCAGTATTTT
CDR3: CASSSTGTGVQGYTDTQYF
V: TRBV5-5
size: .
J: TRBJ2-3
D: TRBD1

DNA: TGTGCCAGCAGCTTAGGTGCAGGGCACAATGAGCAGTTCTTC
CDR3: CASSLGAGHNEQFF
V: TRBV7-9
size: .
J: TRBJ2-1
D: .

DNA: TGTGCCACCAGTGATAAACTAGCGGGGTTCTCCTACAATGAGCAGTTCTTC
CDR3: CATSDKLAGFSYNEQFF
V: TRBV24-1
size: .
J: TRBJ2-1
D: TRBD2

DNA: TGTGCCAGCAGCAAGGGACTAGCGGCCTCCTACAATGAGCAGTTCTTC
CDR3: CASSKGLAASYNEQFF
V: TRBV5-4
size: .
J: TRBJ2-1
D: TRBD2

DNA: TGTGCCAGTAGTTTTGGGACAGGGGGCTCTGGGGCCAACGTCCTGACTTTC
CDR3: CASSFGTGGSGANVLTF
V: TRBV19
size: .
J: TRBJ2-6
D: TRBD1

DNA: TGTGCCAGTAGTAGGGACAGGGGAAGGGGTGAGCAGTTCTTC
CDR3: CASSRDRGRGEQFF
V: TRBV19
size: .
J: TRBJ2-1
D: TRBD1

DNA: TGTGCCAGCAGTTACCCTAGCGGGAGGGGCACAGATACGCAGTATTTT
CDR3: CASSYPSGRGTDTQYF
V: TRBV6-2/TRBV6-3
size: .
J: TRBJ2-3
D: TRBD2

DNA: TGTGCCAGCAGTTGGGACAGTTTAAACACCATATATTTT
CDR3: CASSWDSLNTIYF
V: TRBV12-3/TRBV12-4
size: .
J: TRBJ1-3
D: TRBD1

DNA: TGTGCCAGCAGCCTACAAGGGGGTACGCGGAACAATGAGCAGTTCTTC
CDR3: CASSLQGGTRNNEQFF
V: TRBV3-1/TRBV3-2
size: .
J: TRBJ2-1
D: .

DNA: TGTGCCAGCGCTCCCCTCTACGGGGGAACCCAGTACTTC
CDR3: CASAPLYGGTQYF
V: TRBV27
size: .
J: TRBJ2-5
D: .